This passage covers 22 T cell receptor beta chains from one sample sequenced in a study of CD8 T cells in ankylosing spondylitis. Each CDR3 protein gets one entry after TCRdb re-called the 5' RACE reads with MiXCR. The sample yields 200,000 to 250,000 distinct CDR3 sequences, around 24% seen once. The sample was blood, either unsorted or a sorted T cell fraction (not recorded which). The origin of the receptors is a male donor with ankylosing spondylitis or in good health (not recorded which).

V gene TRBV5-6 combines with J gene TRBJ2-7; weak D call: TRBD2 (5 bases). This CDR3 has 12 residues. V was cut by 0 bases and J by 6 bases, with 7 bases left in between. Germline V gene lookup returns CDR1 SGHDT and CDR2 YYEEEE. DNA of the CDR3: TGTGCCAGCAGCTTGGCCAGCGGCGAGCAGTACTTC. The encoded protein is CASSLASGEQYF.

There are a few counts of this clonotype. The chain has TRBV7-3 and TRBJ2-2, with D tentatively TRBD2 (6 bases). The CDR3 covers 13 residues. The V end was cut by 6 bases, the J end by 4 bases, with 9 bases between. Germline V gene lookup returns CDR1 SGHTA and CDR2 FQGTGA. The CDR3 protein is CASSSGGTGELFF. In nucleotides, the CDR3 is TGTGCCAGCAGTTCCGGGGGCACCGGGGAGCTGTTTTTT.

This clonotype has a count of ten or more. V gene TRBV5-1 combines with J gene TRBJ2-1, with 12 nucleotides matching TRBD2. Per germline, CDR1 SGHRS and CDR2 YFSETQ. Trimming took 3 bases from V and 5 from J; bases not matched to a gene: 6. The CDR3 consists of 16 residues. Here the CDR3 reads CASSSLAGGANNEQFF. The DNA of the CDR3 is TGCGCCAGCAGCTCCCTAGCGGGGGGGGCCAACAATGAGCAGTTCTTC. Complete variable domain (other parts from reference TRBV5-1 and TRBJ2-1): KAGVTQTPRYLIKTRGQQVTLSCSPISGHRSVSWYQQTPGQGLQFLFEYFSETQRNKGNFPGRFSGRQFSNSRSEMNVSTLELGDSALYLCASSSLAGGANNEQFFGPGTRLTVL.

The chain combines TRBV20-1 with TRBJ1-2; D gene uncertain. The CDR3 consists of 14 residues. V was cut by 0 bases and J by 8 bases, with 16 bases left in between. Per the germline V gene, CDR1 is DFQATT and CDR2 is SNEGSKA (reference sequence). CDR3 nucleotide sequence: TGCAGTGCTAGAGATCATCGGCGGTCAAGCGGCTACACCTTC. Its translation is CSARDHRRSSGYTF.

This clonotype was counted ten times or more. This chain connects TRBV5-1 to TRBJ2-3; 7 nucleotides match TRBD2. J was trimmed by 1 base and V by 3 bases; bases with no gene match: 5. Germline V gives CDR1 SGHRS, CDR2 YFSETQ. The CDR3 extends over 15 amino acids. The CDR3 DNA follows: TGCGCCAGCAGCTGGGCGGGAGTAGGCACAGATACGCAGTATTTT. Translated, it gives CASSWAGVGTDTQYF. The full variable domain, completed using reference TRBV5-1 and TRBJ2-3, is KAGVTQTPRYLIKTRGQQVTLSCSPISGHRSVSWYQQTPGQGLQFLFEYFSETQRNKGNFPGRFSGRQFSNSRSEMNVSTLELGDSALYLCASSWAGVGTDTQYFGPGTRLTVL.

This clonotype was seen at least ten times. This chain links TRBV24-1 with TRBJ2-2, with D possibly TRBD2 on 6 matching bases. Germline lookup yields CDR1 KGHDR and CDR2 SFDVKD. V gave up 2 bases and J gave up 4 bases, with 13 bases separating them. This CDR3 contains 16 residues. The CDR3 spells CATSDYSRGVTGELFF. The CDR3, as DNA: TGTGCCACCAGTGATTACTCACGCGGGGTCACCGGGGAGCTGTTTTTT.

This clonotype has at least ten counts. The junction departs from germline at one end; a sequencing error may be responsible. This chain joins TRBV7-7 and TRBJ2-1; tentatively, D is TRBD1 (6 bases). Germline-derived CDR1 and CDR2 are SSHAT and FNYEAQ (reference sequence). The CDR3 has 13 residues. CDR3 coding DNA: TGTGCTAGCAGCTCGGACAGAAACAATGAGCAGTTCTTC. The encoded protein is CASSSDRNNEQFF.

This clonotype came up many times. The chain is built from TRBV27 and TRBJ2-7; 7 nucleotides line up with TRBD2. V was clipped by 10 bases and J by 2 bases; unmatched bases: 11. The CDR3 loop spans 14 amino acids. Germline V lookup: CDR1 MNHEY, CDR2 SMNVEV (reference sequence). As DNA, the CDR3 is TGTGCCACCCACTTGGGACTACCTCCCTACGAGCAGTACTTC. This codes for CATHLGLPPYEQYF.

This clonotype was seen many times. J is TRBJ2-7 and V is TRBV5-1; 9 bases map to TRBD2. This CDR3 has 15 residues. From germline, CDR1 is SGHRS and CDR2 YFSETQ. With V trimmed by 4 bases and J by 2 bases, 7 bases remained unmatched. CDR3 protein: CASSPLLAGAYEQYF. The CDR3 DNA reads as TGCGCCAGCAGCCCTTTATTAGCGGGAGCCTACGAGCAGTACTTC.

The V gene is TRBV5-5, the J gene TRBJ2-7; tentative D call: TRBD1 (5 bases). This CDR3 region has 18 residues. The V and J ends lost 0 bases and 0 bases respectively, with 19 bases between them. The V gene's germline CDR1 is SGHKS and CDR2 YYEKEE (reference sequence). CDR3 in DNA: TGTGCCAGCAGCTTGGTAGGATCACAGGCGCGGAGCTCCTACGAGCAGTACTTC. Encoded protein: CASSLVGSQARSSYEQYF.

CDR3 sequence (DNA): TGTGCCAGCTCAGAGGGACAGGTGGATGAGCAGTTCTTC. This encodes CASSEGQVDEQFF. The genes are TRBV18 and TRBJ2-1; 8 bases map to TRBD1. With V trimmed by 5 bases and J by 8 bases, 5 bases remained unmatched. The CDR3 is 13 amino acids. Germline CDR1 reads KGHSH; CDR2 reads LQKENI.

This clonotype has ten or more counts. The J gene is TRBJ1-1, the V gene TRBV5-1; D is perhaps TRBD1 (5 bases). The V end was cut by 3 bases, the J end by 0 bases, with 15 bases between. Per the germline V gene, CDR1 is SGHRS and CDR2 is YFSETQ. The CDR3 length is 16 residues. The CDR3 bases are TGCGCCAGCAGCTCGGGGACGACAGCGATGAACACTGAAGCTTTCTTT. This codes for CASSSGTTAMNTEAFF. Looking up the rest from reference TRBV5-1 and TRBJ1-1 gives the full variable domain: KAGVTQTPRYLIKTRGQQVTLSCSPISGHRSVSWYQQTPGQGLQFLFEYFSETQRNKGNFPGRFSGRQFSNSRSEMNVSTLELGDSALYLCASSSGTTAMNTEAFFGQGTRLTVV.

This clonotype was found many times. The CDR3 region has the DNA TGCAGTGCTAGAGAGCCGTTACGACTAGTGTCCCCAAACGAGCAGTACTTC. Translated, it gives CSAREPLRLVSPNEQYF. This chain uses TRBV20-1 with TRBJ2-7, with D possibly being TRBD2 (6 bases). CDR3 length equals 17 residues. The germline V gene encodes CDR1 DFQATT and CDR2 SNEGSKA (reference sequence). V was shortened by 0 bases and J by 5 bases, with 23 bases between the two germline ends.

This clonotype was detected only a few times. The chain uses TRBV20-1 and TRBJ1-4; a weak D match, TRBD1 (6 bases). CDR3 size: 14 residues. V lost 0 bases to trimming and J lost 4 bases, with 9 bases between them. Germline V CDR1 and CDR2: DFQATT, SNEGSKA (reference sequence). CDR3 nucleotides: TGCAGTGCTAGAGATGGGACACGTAATGAAAAACTGTTTTTT. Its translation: CSARDGTRNEKLFF.

Here the CDR3 reads CSAREPAGGPLDEQFF. As DNA, the CDR3 is TGCAGTGCTAGAGAGCCTGCGGGAGGGCCGTTGGATGAGCAGTTCTTC. This chain connects TRBV20-1 to TRBJ2-1; 9 bases are shared with TRBD2. Germline CDR1 reads DFQATT; CDR2 reads SNEGSKA (reference sequence). CDR3 length: 16 residues. The junction had 11 bases not matched to a gene; V was cut back by 0 bases and J by 8 bases.

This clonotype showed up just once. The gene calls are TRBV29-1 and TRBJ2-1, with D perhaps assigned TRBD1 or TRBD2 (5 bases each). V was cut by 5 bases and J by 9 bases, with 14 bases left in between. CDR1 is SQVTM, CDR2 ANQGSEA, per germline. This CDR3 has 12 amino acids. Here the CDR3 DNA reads TGCAGCGTTCAAACCGGGACGCGTGAGCAGTTCTTC. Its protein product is CSVQTGTREQFF.

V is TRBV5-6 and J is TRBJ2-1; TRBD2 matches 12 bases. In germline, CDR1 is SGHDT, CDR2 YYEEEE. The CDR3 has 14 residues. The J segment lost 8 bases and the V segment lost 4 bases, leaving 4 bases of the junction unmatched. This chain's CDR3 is CASSRLAGADEQFF. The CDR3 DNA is TGTGCCAGCAGCAGACTAGCGGGAGCTGATGAGCAGTTCTTC.

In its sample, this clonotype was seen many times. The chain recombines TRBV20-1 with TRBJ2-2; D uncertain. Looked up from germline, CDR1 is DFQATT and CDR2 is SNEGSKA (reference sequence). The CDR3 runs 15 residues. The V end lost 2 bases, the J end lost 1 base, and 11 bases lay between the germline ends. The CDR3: CSARSMPLNTGELFF. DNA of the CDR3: TGCAGTGCTAGAAGTATGCCGCTGAACACCGGGGAGCTGTTTTTT.

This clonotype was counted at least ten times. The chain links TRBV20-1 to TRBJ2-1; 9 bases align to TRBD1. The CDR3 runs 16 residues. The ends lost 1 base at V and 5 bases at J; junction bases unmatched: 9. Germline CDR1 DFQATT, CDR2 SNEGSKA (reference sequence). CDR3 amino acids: CSARAPGQGLHNEQFF. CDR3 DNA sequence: TGCAGTGCTAGAGCTCCGGGACAGGGTCTTCACAATGAGCAGTTCTTC.

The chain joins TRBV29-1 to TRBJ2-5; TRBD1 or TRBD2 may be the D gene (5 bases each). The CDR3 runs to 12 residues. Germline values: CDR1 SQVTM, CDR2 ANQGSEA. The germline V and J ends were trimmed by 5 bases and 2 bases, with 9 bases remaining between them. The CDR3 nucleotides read TGCAGCGTTATGGGACCACAAGAGACCCAGTACTTC. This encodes CSVMGPQETQYF.

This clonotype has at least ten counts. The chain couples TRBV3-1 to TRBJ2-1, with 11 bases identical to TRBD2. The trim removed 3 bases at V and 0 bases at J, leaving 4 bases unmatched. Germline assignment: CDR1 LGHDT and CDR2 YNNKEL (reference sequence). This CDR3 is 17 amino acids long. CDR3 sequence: CASSQGLAASSYNEQFF. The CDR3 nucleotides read TGTGCCAGCAGCCAGGGACTAGCGGCCAGCTCCTACAATGAGCAGTTCTTC.

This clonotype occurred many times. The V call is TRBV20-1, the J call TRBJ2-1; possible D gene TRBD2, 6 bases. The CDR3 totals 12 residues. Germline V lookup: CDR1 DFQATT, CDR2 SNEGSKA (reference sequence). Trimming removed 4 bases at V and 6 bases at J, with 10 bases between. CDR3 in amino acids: CSAKTSRNEQFF. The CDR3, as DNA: TGCAGTGCTAAGACTAGTCGCAATGAGCAGTTCTTC.